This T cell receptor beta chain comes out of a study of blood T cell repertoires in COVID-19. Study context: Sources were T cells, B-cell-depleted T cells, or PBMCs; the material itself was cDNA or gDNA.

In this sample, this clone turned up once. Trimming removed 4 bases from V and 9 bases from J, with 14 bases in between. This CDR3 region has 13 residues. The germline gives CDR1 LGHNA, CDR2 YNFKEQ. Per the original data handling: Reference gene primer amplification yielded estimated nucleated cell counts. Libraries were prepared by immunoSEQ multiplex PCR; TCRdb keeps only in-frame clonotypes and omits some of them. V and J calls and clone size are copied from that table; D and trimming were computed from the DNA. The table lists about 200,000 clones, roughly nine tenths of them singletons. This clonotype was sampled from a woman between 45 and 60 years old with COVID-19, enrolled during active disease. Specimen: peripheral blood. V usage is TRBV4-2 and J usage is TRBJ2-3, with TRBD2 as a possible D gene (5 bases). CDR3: CASSPRTFSTQYF. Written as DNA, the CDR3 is TGTGCCAGCAGCCCCCGGACTTTTTCGACGCAGTATTTT.